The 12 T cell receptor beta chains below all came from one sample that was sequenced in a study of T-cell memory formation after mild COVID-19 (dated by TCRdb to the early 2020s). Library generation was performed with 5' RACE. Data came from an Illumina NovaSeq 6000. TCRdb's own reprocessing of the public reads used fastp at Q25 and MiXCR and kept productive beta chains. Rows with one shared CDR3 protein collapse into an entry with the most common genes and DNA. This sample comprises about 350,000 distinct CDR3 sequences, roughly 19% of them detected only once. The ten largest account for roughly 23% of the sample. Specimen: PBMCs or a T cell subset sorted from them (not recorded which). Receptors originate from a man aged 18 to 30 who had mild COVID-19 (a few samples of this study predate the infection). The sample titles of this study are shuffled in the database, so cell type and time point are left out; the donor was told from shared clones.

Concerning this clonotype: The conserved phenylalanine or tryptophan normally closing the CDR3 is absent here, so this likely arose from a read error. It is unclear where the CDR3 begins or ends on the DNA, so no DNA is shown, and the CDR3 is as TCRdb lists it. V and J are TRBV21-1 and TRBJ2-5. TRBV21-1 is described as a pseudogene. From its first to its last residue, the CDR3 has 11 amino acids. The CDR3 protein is CASSKPGDGEI.

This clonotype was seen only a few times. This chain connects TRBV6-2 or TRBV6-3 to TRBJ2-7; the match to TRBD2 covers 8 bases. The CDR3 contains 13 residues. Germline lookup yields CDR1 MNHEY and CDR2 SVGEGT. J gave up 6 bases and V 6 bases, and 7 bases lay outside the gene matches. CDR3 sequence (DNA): TGTGCCAGCAGCTACGGGACTAGATCCGAGCAGTACGTC. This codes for CASSYGTRSEQYV.

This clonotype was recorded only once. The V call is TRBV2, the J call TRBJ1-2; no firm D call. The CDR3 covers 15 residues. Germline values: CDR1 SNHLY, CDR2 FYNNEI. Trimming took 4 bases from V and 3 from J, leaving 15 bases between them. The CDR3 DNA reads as TGTGCCAGCAGTGGGAACGACATGGGTGACTATGGCTACACCTTC. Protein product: CASSGNDMGDYGYTF.

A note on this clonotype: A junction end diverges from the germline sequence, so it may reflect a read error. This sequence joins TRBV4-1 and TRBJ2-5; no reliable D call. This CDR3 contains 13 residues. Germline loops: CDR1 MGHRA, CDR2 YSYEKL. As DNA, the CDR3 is TGCGCCAGCAGCCAAGATAGCCCCAGCCCCTTTTTCTTC. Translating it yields CASSQDSPSPFFF.

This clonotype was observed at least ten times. For the CDR3, the DNA is TGCAGCGCGGCGACAGGGGCTGGGGCCAACGTCCTGACTTTC. The encoded protein is CSAATGAGANVLTF. The J gene is TRBJ2-6, the V gene TRBV29-1, with 8 bases that match TRBD1. CDR3 length: 14 amino acids. After removal of 7 bases from V and 2 bases from J, the junction contained 4 bases not matched to a gene. Germline V gene data show CDR1 as SQVTM and CDR2 as ANQGSEA.

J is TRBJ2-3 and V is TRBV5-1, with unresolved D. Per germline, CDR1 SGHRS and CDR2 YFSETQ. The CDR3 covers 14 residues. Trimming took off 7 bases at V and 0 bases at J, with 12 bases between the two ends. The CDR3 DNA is TGCGCCAGCTGTTGGTCCAGTAGCACAGATACGCAGTATTTT. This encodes CASCWSSSTDTQYF. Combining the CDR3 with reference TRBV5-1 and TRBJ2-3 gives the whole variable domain KAGVTQTPRYLIKTRGQQVTLSCSPISGHRSVSWYQQTPGQGLQFLFEYFSETQRNKGNFPGRFSGRQFSNSRSEMNVSTLELGDSALYLCASCWSSSTDTQYFGPGTRLTVL.

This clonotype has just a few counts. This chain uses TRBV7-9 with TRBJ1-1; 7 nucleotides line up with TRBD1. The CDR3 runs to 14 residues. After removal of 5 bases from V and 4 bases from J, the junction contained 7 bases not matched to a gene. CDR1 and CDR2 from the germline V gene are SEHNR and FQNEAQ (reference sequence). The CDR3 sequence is CASSPTKGATEAFF. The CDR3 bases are TGTGCCAGCAGCCCGACTAAGGGGGCCACTGAAGCTTTCTTT.

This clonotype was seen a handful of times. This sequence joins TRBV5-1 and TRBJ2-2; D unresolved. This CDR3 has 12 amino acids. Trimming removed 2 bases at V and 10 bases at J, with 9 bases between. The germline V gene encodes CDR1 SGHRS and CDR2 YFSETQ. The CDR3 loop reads CASSFSGSELFF. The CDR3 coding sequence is TGCGCCAGCAGCTTTTCGGGCTCGGAGCTGTTTTTT.

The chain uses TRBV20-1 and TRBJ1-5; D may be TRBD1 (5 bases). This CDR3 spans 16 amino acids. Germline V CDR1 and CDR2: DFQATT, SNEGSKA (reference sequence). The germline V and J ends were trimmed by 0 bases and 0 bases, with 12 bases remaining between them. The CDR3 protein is CSARDPRVGSNQPQHF. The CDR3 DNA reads TGCAGTGCTAGAGATCCCAGGGTGGGTAGCAATCAGCCCCAGCATTTT.

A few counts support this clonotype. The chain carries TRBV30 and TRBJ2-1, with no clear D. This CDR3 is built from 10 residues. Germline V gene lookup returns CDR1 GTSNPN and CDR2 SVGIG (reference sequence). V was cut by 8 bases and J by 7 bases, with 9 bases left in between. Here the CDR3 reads CALDLNEQFF. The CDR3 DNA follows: TGTGCCCTGGATCTGAATGAGCAGTTCTTC.

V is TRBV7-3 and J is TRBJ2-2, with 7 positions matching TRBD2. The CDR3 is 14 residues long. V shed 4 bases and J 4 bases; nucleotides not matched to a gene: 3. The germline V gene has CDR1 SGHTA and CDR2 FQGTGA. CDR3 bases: TGTGCCAGCAGCTCCGGGGGGAGCACCGGGGAGCTGTTTTTT. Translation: CASSSGGSTGELFF. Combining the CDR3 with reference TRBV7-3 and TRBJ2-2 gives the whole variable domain GAGVSQTPSNKVTEKGKYVELRCDPISGHTALYWYRQSLGQGPEFLIYFQGTGAADDSGLPNDRFFAVRPEGSVSTLKIQRTERGDSAVYLCASSSGGSTGELFFGEGSRLTVL.

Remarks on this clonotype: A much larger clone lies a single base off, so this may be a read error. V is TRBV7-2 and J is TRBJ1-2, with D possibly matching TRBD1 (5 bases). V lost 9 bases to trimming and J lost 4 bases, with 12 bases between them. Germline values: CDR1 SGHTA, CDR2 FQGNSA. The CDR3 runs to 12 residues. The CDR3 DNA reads TGTGCCAGTCAGTGGGACGGCTATGGCTACACCTTC. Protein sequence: CASQWDGYGYTF.